This TCR beta chain was recovered during a study of vaccination and CD4 T cells after COVID-19. Trimming cost V 4 bases and J 7 bases, with 14 bases left between them. Germline values: CDR1 SGHDT, CDR2 YYEEEE. This CDR3 is 13 amino acids long. As to treatment: approximately nine-day PBMC culture with coronavirus spike peptide pools or control peptides (ViraFEST assay). A remark on this clonotype: Antigen: not known.

Scientists ran DNA taken from cultured CD4+ T cells through the Oncomine TCR Beta short-read assay for sequencing. TCRdb re-called the PCR reads with MiXCR, one entry per CDR3 protein. This table has more than 10,000 distinct CDR3 sequences, about 45% appearing once. Sequencing input: CD4+ T cells from blood, cultured in vitro. The source of this sequence is a human donor who had recovered from COVID-19. This chain uses TRBV5-6 with TRBJ1-1, with D possibly matching TRBD1 (5 bases). The DNA for the CDR3 is TGTGCCAGCAGCACCACCCGGGGCGGTGAAGCTTTCTTT. Translating it yields CASSTTRGGEAFF.